The 14 T cell receptor beta chains in this list originate from one sample, sequenced in a study of T cell clonality in common variable immunodeficiency. Study-wide results and caveats: Reportedly, TCR beta sequences from common variable immunodeficiency showed fewer deletions and N-nucleotide insertions.

Their specific antigens are unknown. Data came from immunoSEQ multiplex PCR; TCRdb stores just in-frame clones and leaves some out. The sample gives tens of thousands of clones, none seen only once, and the top ten clones hold 6.1%. What was sequenced was peripheral blood mononuclear cells. These receptors originate from a human donor with common variable immunodeficiency.

Concerning this clone itself: The read ends 3 residues early relative to the CDR3; the germline J gene fills the gap. V gene TRBV5-3 combines with J gene TRBJ2-5; possibly TRBD2 for D (5 bases). TRBV5-3 is an ORF; its function is uncertain. Trimming cost V 1 base and J 3 bases, with 19 bases left between them. The CDR3 consists of 17 residues. The CDR3 protein is CARSLTSGPSRKETQYF. The sequenced CDR3 bases are TGTGCCAGAAGCTTGACAAGCGGCCCTTCAAGAAAAGAGACC.

This clone has at least ten counts. The read halts 3 residues ahead of the CDR3 end, with the missing end drawn from the germline J gene. The chain combines TRBV7-8 with TRBJ1-1; D is undetermined. The CDR3 extends over 15 amino acids. Trimming took 4 bases from V and 3 from J, leaving 15 bases between them. The V gene's germline CDR1 is SGHVS and CDR2 FQNEAQ. Incomplete CDR3 DNA: TGTGCCAGCAGCTCGTTGATCGAGGTTGACACTGAA. Protein product: CASSSLIEVDTE. The whole CDR3 sequence is CASSSLIEVDTEAFF. The full variable domain, rest sourced from reference TRBV7-8 and TRBJ1-1, is GAGVSQSPRYKVAKRGQDVALRCDPISGHVSLFWYQQALGQGPEFLTYFQNEAQLDKSGLPSDRFFAERPEGSVSTLKIQRTQQEDSAVYLCASSSLIEVDTEAFFGQGTRLTVV.

Many counts were recorded for this clone. The read falls 3 residues short of the CDR3 end, and the missing part is taken from the germline J gene. The chain joins TRBV20-1 to TRBJ1-2; 7 nucleotides agree with TRBD1. CDR1 and CDR2 (germline): DFQATT, SNEGSKA (reference sequence). This CDR3 comprises 15 residues. Trimming took 1 base from V and 5 from J; bases not matched to a gene: 10. CDR3: CSARGSGGEGYGYTF. The CDR3 bases that were read are TGCAGTGCTAGAGGGTCAGGGGGAGAAGGGTATGGC.

In this sample, this clone turned up many times. The chain's CDR3 is CASSTSGHLLSGNTIYF. The sequenced CDR3 bases are TGTGCCAGTAGTACATCGGGACATCTCCTCTCTGGAAACACC. The chain recombines TRBV19 with TRBJ1-3, with D tentatively TRBD1 (6 bases). The read comes to an end 3 residues before the CDR3 does, leaving the germline J gene to fill in the end. The germline V gene has CDR1 LNHDA and CDR2 SQIVND (reference sequence). Deletions cut 4 bases from V and 0 bases from J, with 16 bases between. The CDR3 totals 17 residues.

This clone was counted only a few times. Sequencing ends 3 residues short of the CDR3 end; the germline J gene provides the rest. The chain carries TRBV19 and TRBJ2-3; unclear D gene. The V and J ends lost 5 bases and 2 bases respectively, with 11 bases between them. This CDR3 contains 14 residues. Germline V gene lookup returns CDR1 LNHDA and CDR2 SQIVND (reference sequence). Partial CDR3 DNA: TGTGCCAGTAGTGTCGGGTCGTTCACAGATACG. The encoded protein is CASSVGSFTDT. From start to end, the CDR3 is CASSVGSFTDTQYF.

As to this clone: Read coverage stops 3 residues before the CDR3 terminus; the germline J gene supplies the remainder. The chain joins TRBV7-3 to TRBJ2-2; D gene unclear. V gave up 5 bases and J gave up 5 bases, with 6 bases separating them. This CDR3 is 12 amino acids long. The germline CDR1 and CDR2 sequences are SGHTA and FQGTGA. The CDR3 reads CASSPYTGELFF. CDR3 DNA (partial): TGTGCCAGCAGCCCGTATACCGGGGAG.

This clone occurred many times. The read gets to within 3 residues of the CDR3 end, and the germline J gene fills in the rest. V gene TRBV20-1 combines with J gene TRBJ2-4, with 10 bases lining up with TRBD2. The germline V gene encodes CDR1 DFQATT and CDR2 SNEGSKA (reference sequence). This CDR3 is 15 amino acids long. J lost 5 bases, V lost 0 bases, and 4 bases had no gene match. The CDR3 region is CSARDPAGGQNIQYF. The DNA read from the CDR3 is TGCAGTGCTAGAGACCCAGCGGGGGGGCAAAACATT.

This clone was observed at least ten times. The CDR3 end lies 3 residues beyond the end of the read and is filled in from the germline J gene. The V call is TRBV20-1, the J call TRBJ1-2; 8 positions agree with TRBD1. The germline V gene has CDR1 DFQATT and CDR2 SNEGSKA (reference sequence). This CDR3 region has 15 residues. V dropped 0 bases and J dropped 4; count of bases not matched to a gene: 7. This CDR3 reads CSARDRGTGFYGYTF. The sequenced part of the CDR3 DNA is TGCAGTGCTAGAGATCGGGGGACAGGCTTCTATGGC.

The table lists this clone with many counts. Coverage ceases 3 residues before the CDR3 finishes, and the germline J gene fills in the end. The chain carries TRBV30 and TRBJ2-2, with unresolved D. The CDR3 is 11 amino acids. Germline V gene sequence: CDR1 GTSNPN, CDR2 SVGIG (reference sequence). Trimming took off 3 bases at V and 3 bases at J, with 2 bases between the two ends. The CDR3 reads CAWSDTGELFF. CDR3 bases read: TGTGCCTGGAGCGACACCGGGGAG.

A note on this clone: The CDR3 end is not reached by the read, which stops 3 residues before it; the germline J gene fills it in. The chain recombines TRBV7-2 with TRBJ2-5, with D possibly called TRBD1 or TRBD2 (6 bases each). Trimming cost V 3 bases and J 2 bases, with 10 bases left between them. This CDR3 is 14 amino acids long. Germline values: CDR1 SGHTA, CDR2 FQGNSA. This chain's CDR3 is CASSLGAGQETQYF. Partial CDR3 DNA: TGTGCCAGCAGCTTGGGGGCGGGACAAGAGACC.

This clone was counted between two and nine times. The CDR3 loop is CASRGRQGVNTEAFF. The sequenced part of the CDR3 DNA is TGTGCCAGCAGGGGAAGACAGGGGGTGAACACTGAA. This chain links TRBV2 with TRBJ1-1; 9 nucleotides align to TRBD1. The DNA ends 3 residues before the CDR3 does, and the rest of the CDR3 is filled in from the germline J gene. Germline-derived CDR1 and CDR2 are SNHLY and FYNNEI. The CDR3 spans 15 residues. Trimming cost V 6 bases and J 0 bases; bases outside gene matches: 5.

This clone was observed many times. The read gets to within 3 residues of the CDR3 end, and the germline J gene fills in the rest. The rearrangement links TRBV2 to TRBJ1-1; the D gene is possibly TRBD1 (5 bases). CDR1 and CDR2 from the germline V gene are SNHLY and FYNNEI. V gave up 8 bases and J gave up 2 bases, with 6 bases separating them. The CDR3 is 11 amino acids. The part of the CDR3 DNA that was read is TGTGCCAGCGACAGCAACACTGAA. It is translated as CASDSNTE. The full CDR3 protein reads CASDSNTEAFF.

This clone has a handful of counts. The read ends 3 residues early relative to the CDR3; the germline J gene fills the gap. V gene TRBV19 combines with J gene TRBJ1-1, with TRBD1 matching over 9 bases. Germline loops: CDR1 LNHDA, CDR2 SQIVND (reference sequence). The CDR3 length is 17 residues. Trimming at V came to 5 bases and at J to 1 base, leaving 11 bases not matched to a gene. Partial CDR3 DNA: TGTGCCAGTAGTCTATGGCCGGGACAGGGTAGGAACACTGAA. Amino acid sequence: CASSLWPGQGRNTE. The whole CDR3 reads CASSLWPGQGRNTEAFF. The full variable domain, in which reference TRBV19 and TRBJ1-1 provide the parts outside the CDR3, is DGGITQSPKYLFRKEGQNVTLSCEQNLNHDAMYWYRQDPGQGLRLIYYSQIVNDFQKGDIAEGYSVSREKKESFPLTVTSAQKNPTAFYLCASSLWPGQGRNTEAFFGQGTRLTVV.

The sample holds many counts of this clone. The missing CDR3 end, 3 residues past where the read stops, is filled in from the germline J gene. The J gene is TRBJ2-3, the V gene TRBV7-7; TRBD2 aligns across 8 bases. Per germline, CDR1 SSHAT and CDR2 FNYEAQ (reference sequence). With V trimmed by 3 bases and J by 5 bases, 10 bases remained unmatched. The CDR3 has 16 amino acids. Incomplete CDR3 DNA: TGTGCCAGCAGCTTTGCGGGGGGCCGGGTTCAAGATACG. This gives the protein CASSFAGGRVQDT. The entire CDR3 sequence reads CASSFAGGRVQDTQYF.